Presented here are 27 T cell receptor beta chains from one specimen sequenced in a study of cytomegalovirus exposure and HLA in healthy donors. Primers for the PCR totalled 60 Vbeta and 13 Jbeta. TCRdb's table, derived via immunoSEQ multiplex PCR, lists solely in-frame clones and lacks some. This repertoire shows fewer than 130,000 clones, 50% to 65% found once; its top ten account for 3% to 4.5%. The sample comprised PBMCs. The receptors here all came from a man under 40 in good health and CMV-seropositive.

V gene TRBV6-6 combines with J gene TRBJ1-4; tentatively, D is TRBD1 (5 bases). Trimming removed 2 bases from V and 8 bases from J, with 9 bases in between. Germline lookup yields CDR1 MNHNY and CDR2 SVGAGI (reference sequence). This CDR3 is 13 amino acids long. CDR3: CASSYAGGEKLFF. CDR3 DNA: TGTGCCAGCAGTTACGCGGGGGGAGAAAAACTGTTTTTT.

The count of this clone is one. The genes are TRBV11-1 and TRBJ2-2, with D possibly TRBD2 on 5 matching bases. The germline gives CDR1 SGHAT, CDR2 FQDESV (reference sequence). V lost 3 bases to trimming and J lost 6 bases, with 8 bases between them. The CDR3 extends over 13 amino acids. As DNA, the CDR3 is TGTGCCAGCAGCTTGACGGGATCCGGGGAGCTGTTTTTT. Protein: CASSLTGSGELFF.

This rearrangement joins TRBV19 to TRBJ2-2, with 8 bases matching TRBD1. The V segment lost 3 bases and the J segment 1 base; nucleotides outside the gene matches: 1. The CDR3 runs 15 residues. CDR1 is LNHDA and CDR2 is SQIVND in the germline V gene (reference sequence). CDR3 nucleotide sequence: TGTGCCAGTAGTATTGGACAGGGGAACACCGGGGAGCTGTTTTTT. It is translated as CASSIGQGNTGELFF.

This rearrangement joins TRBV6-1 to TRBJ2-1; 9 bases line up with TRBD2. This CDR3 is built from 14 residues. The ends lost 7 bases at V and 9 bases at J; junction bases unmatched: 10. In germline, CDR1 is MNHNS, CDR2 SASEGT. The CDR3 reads CASTSSGTWGEQFF. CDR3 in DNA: TGTGCCAGCACCTCTAGCGGGACCTGGGGTGAGCAGTTCTTC.

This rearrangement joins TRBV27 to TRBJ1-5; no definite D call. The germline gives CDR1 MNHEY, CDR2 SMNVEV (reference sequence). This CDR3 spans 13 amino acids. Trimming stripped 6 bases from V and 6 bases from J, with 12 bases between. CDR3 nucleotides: TGTGCCAGCAGCCGAGGGCAGGCTCAGCCCCAGCATTTT. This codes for CASSRGQAQPQHF.

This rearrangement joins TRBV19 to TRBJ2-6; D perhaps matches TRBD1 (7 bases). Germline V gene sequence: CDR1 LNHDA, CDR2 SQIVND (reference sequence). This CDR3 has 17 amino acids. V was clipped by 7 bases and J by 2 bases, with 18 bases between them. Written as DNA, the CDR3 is TGTGCCAGTAACGGCAGGGGGGTTCTAGCTGGGGCCAACGTCCTGACTTTC. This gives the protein CASNGRGVLAGANVLTF.

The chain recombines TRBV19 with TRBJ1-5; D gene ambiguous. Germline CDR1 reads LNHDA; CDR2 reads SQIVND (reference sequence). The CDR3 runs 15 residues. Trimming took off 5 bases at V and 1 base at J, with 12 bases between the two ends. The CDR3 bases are TGTGCCAGTAGTTCACCCGACGGGAGCAATCAGCCCCAGCATTTT. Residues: CASSSPDGSNQPQHF.

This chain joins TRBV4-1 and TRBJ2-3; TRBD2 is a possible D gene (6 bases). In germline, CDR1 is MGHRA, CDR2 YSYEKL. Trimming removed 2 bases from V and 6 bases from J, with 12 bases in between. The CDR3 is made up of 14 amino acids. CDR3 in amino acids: CASSQLADRDTQYF. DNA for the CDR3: TGCGCCAGCAGCCAATTAGCGGACCGGGATACGCAGTATTTT.

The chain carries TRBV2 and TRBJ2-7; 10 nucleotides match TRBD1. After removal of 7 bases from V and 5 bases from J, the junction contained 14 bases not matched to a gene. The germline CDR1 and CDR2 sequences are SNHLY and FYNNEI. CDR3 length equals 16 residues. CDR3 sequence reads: CASTAQRQGARNEQYF. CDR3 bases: TGTGCCAGCACTGCGCAAAGACAGGGGGCGCGAAACGAGCAGTACTTC.

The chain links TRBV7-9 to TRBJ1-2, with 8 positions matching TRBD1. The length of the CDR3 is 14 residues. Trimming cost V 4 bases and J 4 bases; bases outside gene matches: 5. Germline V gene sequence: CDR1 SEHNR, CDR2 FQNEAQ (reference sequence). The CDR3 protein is CASSSTGVGYGYTF. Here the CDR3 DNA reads TGTGCCAGCAGCTCGACAGGGGTCGGCTATGGCTACACCTTC.

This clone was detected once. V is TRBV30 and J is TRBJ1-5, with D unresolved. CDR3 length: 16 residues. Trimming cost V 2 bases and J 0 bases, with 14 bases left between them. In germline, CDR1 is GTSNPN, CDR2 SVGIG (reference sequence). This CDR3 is CAWSYPWAASNQPQHF. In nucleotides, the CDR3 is TGTGCCTGGAGTTATCCTTGGGCAGCTAGCAATCAGCCCCAGCATTTT.

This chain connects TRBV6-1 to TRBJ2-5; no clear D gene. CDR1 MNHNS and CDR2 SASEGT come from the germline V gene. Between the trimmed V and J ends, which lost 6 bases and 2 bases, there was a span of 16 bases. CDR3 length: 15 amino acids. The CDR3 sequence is CASSPRSHLQETQYF. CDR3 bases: TGTGCCAGCAGCCCCAGGTCGCACTTACAAGAGACCCAGTACTTC.

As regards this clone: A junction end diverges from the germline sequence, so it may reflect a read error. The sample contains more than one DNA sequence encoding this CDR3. This chain's CDR3 is CAISDPSGGVETQYF. The CDR3 region has the DNA TGCGCCATCAGTGACCCATCGGGGGGCGTTGAGACCCAGTACTTC. The genes are TRBV10-3 and TRBJ2-5; D is perhaps TRBD2 (7 bases). CDR1 and CDR2 (germline): ENHRY, SYGVKD. This CDR3 region has 15 residues.

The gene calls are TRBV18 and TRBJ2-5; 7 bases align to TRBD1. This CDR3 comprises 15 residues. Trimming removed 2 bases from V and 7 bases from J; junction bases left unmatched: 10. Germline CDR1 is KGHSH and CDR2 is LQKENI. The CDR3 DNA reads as TGTGCCAGCTCACCAGCAGGGGGTCAGGACGGGACCCAGTACTTC. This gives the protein CASSPAGGQDGTQYF.

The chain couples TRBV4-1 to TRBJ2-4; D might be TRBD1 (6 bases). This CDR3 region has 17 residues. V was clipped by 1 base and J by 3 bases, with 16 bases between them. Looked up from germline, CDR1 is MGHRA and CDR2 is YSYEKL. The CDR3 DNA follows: TGCGCCAGCAGCCAAGTCCAGGGGCGGACCAACAAAAACATTCAGTACTTC. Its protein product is CASSQVQGRTNKNIQYF.

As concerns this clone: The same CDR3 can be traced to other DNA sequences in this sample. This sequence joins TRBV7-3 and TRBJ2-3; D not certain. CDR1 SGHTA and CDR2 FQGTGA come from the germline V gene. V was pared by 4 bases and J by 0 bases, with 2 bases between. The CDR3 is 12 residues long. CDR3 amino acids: CASSSSTDTQYF. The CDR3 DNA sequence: TGTGCCAGCAGCTCTAGCACAGATACGCAGTATTTT.

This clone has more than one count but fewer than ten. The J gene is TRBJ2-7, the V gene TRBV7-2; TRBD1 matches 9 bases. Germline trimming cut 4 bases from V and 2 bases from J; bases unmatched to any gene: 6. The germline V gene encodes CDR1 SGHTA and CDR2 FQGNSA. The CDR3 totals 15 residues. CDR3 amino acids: CASSSGGDRAYEQYF. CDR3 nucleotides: TGTGCCAGCAGCTCGGGTGGGGACAGGGCCTACGAGCAGTACTTC. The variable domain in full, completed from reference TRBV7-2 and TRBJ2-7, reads GAGVSQSPSNKVTEKGKDVELRCDPISGHTALYWYRQSLGQGLEFLIYFQGNSAPDKSGLPSDRFSAERTGGSVSTLTIQRTQQEDSAVYLCASSSGGDRAYEQYFGPGTRLTVT.

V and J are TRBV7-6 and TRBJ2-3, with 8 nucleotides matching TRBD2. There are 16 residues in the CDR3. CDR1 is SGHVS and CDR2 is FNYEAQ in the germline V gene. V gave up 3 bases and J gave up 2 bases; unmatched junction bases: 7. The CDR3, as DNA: TGTGCCAGCAGCTTGGGGGGAGCGGGGGTCACAGATACGCAGTATTTT. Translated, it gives CASSLGGAGVTDTQYF.

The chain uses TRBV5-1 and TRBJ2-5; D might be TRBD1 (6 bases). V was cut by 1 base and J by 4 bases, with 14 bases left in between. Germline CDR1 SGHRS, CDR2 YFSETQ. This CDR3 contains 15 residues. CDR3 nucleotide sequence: TGCGCCAGCAGCTTGAGTTCTGGGGGCGCAGAGACCCAGTACTTC. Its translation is CASSLSSGGAETQYF.

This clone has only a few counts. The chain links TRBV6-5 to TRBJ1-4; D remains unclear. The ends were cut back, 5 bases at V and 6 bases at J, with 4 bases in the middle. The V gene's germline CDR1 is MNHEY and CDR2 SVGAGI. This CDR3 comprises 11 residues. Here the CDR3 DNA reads TGTGCCAGCAGTCCTGATGAAAAACTGTTTTTT. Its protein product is CASSPDEKLFF.

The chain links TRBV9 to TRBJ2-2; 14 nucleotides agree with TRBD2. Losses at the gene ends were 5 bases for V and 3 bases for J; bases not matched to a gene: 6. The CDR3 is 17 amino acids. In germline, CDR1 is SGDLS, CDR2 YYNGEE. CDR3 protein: CASSGLAGGGDTGELFF. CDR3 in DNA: TGTGCCAGCAGTGGACTAGCGGGGGGCGGGGACACCGGGGAGCTGTTTTTT. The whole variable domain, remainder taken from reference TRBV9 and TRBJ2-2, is DSGVTQTPKHLITATGQRVTLRCSPRSGDLSVYWYQQSLDQGLQFLIQYYNGEERAKGNILERFSAQQFPDLHSELNLSSLELGDSALYFCASSGLAGGGDTGELFFGEGSRLTVL.

The DNA for the CDR3 is TGTGCCAGTATGGCGGGGCCCTACAATGAGCAGTTCTTC. It yields the protein CASMAGPYNEQFF. V is TRBV19 and J is TRBJ2-1, with D perhaps matching TRBD2 (6 bases). Germline V gene data show CDR1 as LNHDA and CDR2 as SQIVND (reference sequence). Trimming left V 7 bases short and J 2 bases short, with 9 bases between. The CDR3 is 13 residues long.

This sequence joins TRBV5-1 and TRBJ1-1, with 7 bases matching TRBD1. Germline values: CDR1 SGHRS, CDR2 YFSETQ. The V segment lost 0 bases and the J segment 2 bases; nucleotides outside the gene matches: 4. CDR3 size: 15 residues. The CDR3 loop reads CASSLGDRLNTEAFF. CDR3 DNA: TGCGCCAGCAGCTTGGGGGACAGACTTAACACTGAAGCTTTCTTT.

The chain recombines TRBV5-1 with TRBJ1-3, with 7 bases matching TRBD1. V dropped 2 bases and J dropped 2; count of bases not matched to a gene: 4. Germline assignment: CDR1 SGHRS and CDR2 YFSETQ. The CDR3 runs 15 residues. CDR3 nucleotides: TGCGCCAGCAGCTTTACAGGGGAACCTGGAAACACCATATATTTT. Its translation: CASSFTGEPGNTIYF.

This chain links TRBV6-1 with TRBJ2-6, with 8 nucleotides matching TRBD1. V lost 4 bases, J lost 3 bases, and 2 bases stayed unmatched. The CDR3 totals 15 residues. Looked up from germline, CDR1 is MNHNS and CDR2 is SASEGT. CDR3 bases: TGTGCCAGCAGTGGGACAGGGAGTGGGGCCAACGTCCTGACTTTC. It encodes CASSGTGSGANVLTF.

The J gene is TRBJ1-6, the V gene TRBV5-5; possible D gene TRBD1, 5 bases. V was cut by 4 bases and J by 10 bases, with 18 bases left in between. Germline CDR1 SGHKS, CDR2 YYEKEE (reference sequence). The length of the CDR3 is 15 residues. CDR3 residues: CASSPTGGPQSPLHF. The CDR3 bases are TGTGCCAGCAGCCCCACAGGCGGCCCTCAATCACCCCTCCACTTT. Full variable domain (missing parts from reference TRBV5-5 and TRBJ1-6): DAGVTQSPTHLIKTRGQQVTLRCSPISGHKSVSWYQQVLGQGPQFIFQYYEKEERGRGNFPDRFSARQFPNYSSELNVNALLLGDSALYLCASSPTGGPQSPLHFGNGTRLTVT.

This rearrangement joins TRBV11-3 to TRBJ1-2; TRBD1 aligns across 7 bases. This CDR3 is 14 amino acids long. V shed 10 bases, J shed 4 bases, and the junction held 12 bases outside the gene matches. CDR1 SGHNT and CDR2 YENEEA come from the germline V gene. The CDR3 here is CATHALRDSYGYTF. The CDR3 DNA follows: TGTGCCACCCATGCCCTCCGGGACAGCTATGGCTACACCTTC.